The rows below give T cell receptor beta chains drawn from one sample of a study of T cell responses to AZD1222 COVID-19 vaccine. Measured with immunoSEQ multiplex PCR; TCRdb has only the in-frame clones, and not every one. The sample consists of 95,000 to 150,000 clones, about nine tenths of them appearing once. The sequencing here drew on peripheral blood, taken 28 days after the second AZD1222 dose. The receptors stem from an adult who received the AZD1222 COVID-19 vaccine. Both conserved end residues are part of each CDR3. D genes are given only for firm matches. Size is omitted from some rows. Given values are once, few, many or a class for expanded clones.

cdr3_nt: TGTGCCAGTATAAGGGGGGCTTGGTACACCGGGGAGCTGTTTTTT; cdr3_aa: CASIRGAWYTGELFF; cdr3_length: 15; j_call: TRBJ2-2; v_call: TRBV19; clone_size: -; d_call: -
cdr3_nt: TGTGCCAGCAGCTTATCCCCGGGACAGGGTAGAAACATTCAGTACTTC; cdr3_aa: CASSLSPGQGRNIQYF; cdr3_length: 16; j_call: TRBJ2-4; v_call: TRBV7-2; clone_size: -; d_call: TRBD1
cdr3_nt: TGTGCCAGCAGCTCAAGCGGGCAGCGTAGCACAGATACGCAGTATTTT; cdr3_aa: CASSSSGQRSTDTQYF; cdr3_length: 16; j_call: TRBJ2-3; v_call: TRBV7-9; clone_size: -; d_call: -
cdr3_nt: TGTGCCAGCAGTGTCGAGGGGGGCGGATCACCCCTCCACTTT; cdr3_aa: CASSVEGGGSPLHF; cdr3_length: 14; j_call: TRBJ1-6; v_call: TRBV2; clone_size: -; d_call: -
cdr3_nt: TGTGCCAGCAGTTTTAGGCGGGGCAGTGCGGCTTTCTTT; cdr3_aa: CASSFRRGSAAFF; cdr3_length: 13; j_call: TRBJ1-1; v_call: TRBV27; clone_size: few; d_call: -
cdr3_nt: TGTGCCACCAGCAGGGGAGAGGGGACGGAATCGCCCTACGAGCAGTACTTC; cdr3_aa: CATSRGEGTESPYEQYF; cdr3_length: 17; j_call: TRBJ2-7; v_call: TRBV15; clone_size: -; d_call: -
cdr3_nt: TGTGCCAGCAGTTTCGGGCGAGATACGCAGTATTTT; cdr3_aa: CASSFGRDTQYF; cdr3_length: 12; j_call: TRBJ2-3; v_call: TRBV28; clone_size: -; d_call: -
cdr3_nt: TGTGCCAGCAGCTTTGGGCAATACTCTGGGGCCAACGTCCTGACTTTC; cdr3_aa: CASSFGQYSGANVLTF; cdr3_length: 16; j_call: TRBJ2-6; v_call: TRBV11-2; clone_size: -; d_call: -
cdr3_nt: TGTGCCAGCACCAGGGACAGGTGGTACAATGAGCAGTTCTTC; cdr3_aa: CASTRDRWYNEQFF; cdr3_length: 14; j_call: TRBJ2-1; v_call: TRBV28; clone_size: -; d_call: TRBD1
cdr3_nt: TGTGCCAGCAGCTTGGGGCGGGGGAGCACAGATACGCAGTATTTT; cdr3_aa: CASSLGRGSTDTQYF; cdr3_length: 15; j_call: TRBJ2-3; v_call: TRBV5-8; clone_size: once; d_call: TRBD2
cdr3_nt: TGTGCCAGCAGCTTTCCGCAGCGGGTTTTGGCCTACGAGCAGTACTTC; cdr3_aa: CASSFPQRVLAYEQYF; cdr3_length: 16; j_call: TRBJ2-7; v_call: TRBV12-1; clone_size: -; d_call: -
cdr3_nt: TGTGCCAGCAGTTTACTACAAGGGACCGGGAACACCATATATTTT; cdr3_aa: CASSLLQGTGNTIYF; cdr3_length: 15; j_call: TRBJ1-3; v_call: TRBV28; clone_size: -; d_call: -
cdr3_nt: TGTGCCAGCAGTGAAGAAGGAATGAACACTGAAGCTTTCTTT; cdr3_aa: CASSEEGMNTEAFF; cdr3_length: 14; j_call: TRBJ1-1; v_call: TRBV6-4; clone_size: -; d_call: -
cdr3_nt: TGTGCCAGCAGTGAATTGGGCCGCTCCTACGAGCAGTACTTC; cdr3_aa: CASSELGRSYEQYF; cdr3_length: 14; j_call: TRBJ2-7; v_call: TRBV6-1; clone_size: -; d_call: -
cdr3_nt: TGCAGCGTTGAAATTGACAGTACAGATACGCAGTATTTT; cdr3_aa: CSVEIDSTDTQYF; cdr3_length: 13; j_call: TRBJ2-3; v_call: TRBV29-1; clone_size: -; d_call: -
cdr3_nt: TGTGCCAGCAGTGGGTTCCCAAACGGGGAGCTGTTTTTT; cdr3_aa: CASSGFPNGELFF; cdr3_length: 13; j_call: TRBJ2-2; v_call: TRBV2; clone_size: -; d_call: -
cdr3_nt: TGTGCCAGCAGCTTAGGATCAGCGGGAGTAAACGAGCAGTACTTC; cdr3_aa: CASSLGSAGVNEQYF; cdr3_length: 15; j_call: TRBJ2-7; v_call: TRBV7-9; clone_size: -; d_call: TRBD2
cdr3_nt: TGCGCCAGCAGCTCGGACCGCTACGAGCAGTACTTC; cdr3_aa: CASSSDRYEQYF; cdr3_length: 12; j_call: TRBJ2-7; v_call: TRBV5-1; clone_size: once; d_call: -
cdr3_nt: TGCGCCAGCAGCTCTACAGGGCAGTCATCCTACGAGCAGTACTTC; cdr3_aa: CASSSTGQSSYEQYF; cdr3_length: 15; j_call: TRBJ2-7; v_call: TRBV5-1; clone_size: -; d_call: -
cdr3_nt: TGTGCCAGCAGACGAGGACAGGGGAACACCATATATTTT; cdr3_aa: CASRRGQGNTIYF; cdr3_length: 13; j_call: TRBJ1-3; v_call: TRBV6-5; clone_size: -; d_call: TRBD1
cdr3_nt: TGCAGTGCTGGAAGTAAGGAGACCCAGTACTTC; cdr3_aa: CSAGSKETQYF; cdr3_length: 11; j_call: TRBJ2-5; v_call: TRBV20-1; clone_size: once; d_call: -
cdr3_nt: TGTGCCAGCAGCCAAGACGGGGAAGGCACCTATGGCTACACCTTC; cdr3_aa: CASSQDGEGTYGYTF; cdr3_length: 15; j_call: TRBJ1-2; v_call: TRBV3-1/TRBV3-2; clone_size: few; d_call: -
cdr3_nt: TGTGCCAGCAGCCACGAGGCCAGGGGGCTCTACCAAAACATTCAGTACTTC; cdr3_aa: CASSHEARGLYQNIQYF; cdr3_length: 17; j_call: TRBJ2-4; v_call: TRBV4-2; clone_size: -; d_call: TRBD1
cdr3_nt: TGTGCCAGTAGTTCCCGTTACTTGAGGGGAGAGAGAGATACGCAGTATTTT; cdr3_aa: CASSSRYLRGERDTQYF; cdr3_length: 17; j_call: TRBJ2-3; v_call: TRBV19; clone_size: -; d_call: -
cdr3_nt: TGTGCCAGCAGTATGGGACAGCTCTACGAGCAGTACTTC; cdr3_aa: CASSMGQLYEQYF; cdr3_length: 13; j_call: TRBJ2-7; v_call: TRBV2; clone_size: once; d_call: TRBD1
cdr3_nt: TGTGCCAGCAGCTTGTTGGGGCCTGCTACGACCGGGGAGCTGTTTTTT; cdr3_aa: CASSLLGPATTGELFF; cdr3_length: 16; j_call: TRBJ2-2; v_call: TRBV7-2; clone_size: once; d_call: -
cdr3_nt: TGCGCCAGCAGCCCCGGACAGGCAAAAAATGAAAAACTGTTTTTT; cdr3_aa: CASSPGQAKNEKLFF; cdr3_length: 15; j_call: TRBJ1-4; v_call: TRBV5-1; clone_size: -; d_call: TRBD1
cdr3_nt: TGTGCCAGCAGCTTAGAAGGAGCGGGGGCCTCCTACAATGAGCAGTTCTTC; cdr3_aa: CASSLEGAGASYNEQFF; cdr3_length: 17; j_call: TRBJ2-1; v_call: TRBV7-9; clone_size: -; d_call: TRBD2
cdr3_nt: TGTGCCAGCAGTCGAACTGTCCCGACAGAAAGCACTGAAGCTTTCTTT; cdr3_aa: CASSRTVPTESTEAFF; cdr3_length: 16; j_call: TRBJ1-1; v_call: TRBV28; clone_size: once; d_call: -
cdr3_nt: TGTGCCAGCAGCTTAGAGGAGGTCAACTATGGCTACACCTTC; cdr3_aa: CASSLEEVNYGYTF; cdr3_length: 14; j_call: TRBJ1-2; v_call: TRBV7-8; clone_size: -; d_call: -
cdr3_nt: TGTGCCAGCAGCTCCCGTCGACAGATAAGCTCCTACGAGCAGTACTTC; cdr3_aa: CASSSRRQISSYEQYF; cdr3_length: 16; j_call: TRBJ2-7; v_call: TRBV13; clone_size: -; d_call: -
cdr3_nt: TGTGCCAGCAGTTCGACAGGGTTTGGCAATCAGCCCCAGCATTTT; cdr3_aa: CASSSTGFGNQPQHF; cdr3_length: 15; j_call: TRBJ1-5; v_call: TRBV6-5; clone_size: -; d_call: TRBD1
cdr3_nt: TGTGCCAGCAGCTTAGATTTCGGTGTAGGGGTTGGAAACACCATATATTTT; cdr3_aa: CASSLDFGVGVGNTIYF; cdr3_length: 17; j_call: TRBJ1-3; v_call: TRBV7-9; clone_size: -; d_call: -
cdr3_nt: TGTGCCAGCTCACCAGACAGCTCTGGAAACACCATATATTTT; cdr3_aa: CASSPDSSGNTIYF; cdr3_length: 14; j_call: TRBJ1-3; v_call: TRBV18; clone_size: -; d_call: -
cdr3_nt: TGTGCCAGCAGTTTATACGGGAATCAGCCCCAGCATTTT; cdr3_aa: CASSLYGNQPQHF; cdr3_length: 13; j_call: TRBJ1-5; v_call: TRBV12-3/TRBV12-4; clone_size: -; d_call: -
cdr3_nt: TGTGCCAGCAGCCCTCAGGGTGATGGAGGCTACACCTTC; cdr3_aa: CASSPQGDGGYTF; cdr3_length: 13; j_call: TRBJ1-2; v_call: TRBV5-5; clone_size: -; d_call: -
cdr3_nt: TGTGCCAGCAAACGGGACAGGGGGCTTGGAAACACCATATATTTT; cdr3_aa: CASKRDRGLGNTIYF; cdr3_length: 15; j_call: TRBJ1-3; v_call: TRBV28; clone_size: -; d_call: TRBD1
cdr3_nt: TGTGCCAGCACCACCATAGCCAAAAACATTCAGTACTTC; cdr3_aa: CASTTIAKNIQYF; cdr3_length: 13; j_call: TRBJ2-4; v_call: TRBV12-3/TRBV12-4; clone_size: -; d_call: -
cdr3_nt: TGTGCCAGCAGCTTAGAAGGCTCGGGCGGCGGGCGAGACAATGAGCAGTTCTTC; cdr3_aa: CASSLEGSGGGRDNEQFF; cdr3_length: 18; j_call: TRBJ2-1; v_call: TRBV11-3; clone_size: few; d_call: -
cdr3_nt: TGTGCCAGCAGCGTAGAAAGCAATCAGCCCCAGCATTTT; cdr3_aa: CASSVESNQPQHF; cdr3_length: 13; j_call: TRBJ1-5; v_call: TRBV9; clone_size: -; d_call: -
cdr3_nt: TGTGCCAGCAGTCGGGACCCCCCGTTTGAAGCTTTCTTT; cdr3_aa: CASSRDPPFEAFF; cdr3_length: 13; j_call: TRBJ1-1; v_call: TRBV28; clone_size: -; d_call: -
cdr3_nt: TGTGCCAGCAGTGACGGGATCCCTACCGGGGGATGGTTTGGCGAGCAGTACTTC; cdr3_aa: CASSDGIPTGGWFGEQYF; cdr3_length: 18; j_call: TRBJ2-7; v_call: TRBV25-1; clone_size: -; d_call: -
cdr3_nt: TGCGCCAGCAGCTTGGTAACAGGGGGACGGGAGCAGTTCTTC; cdr3_aa: CASSLVTGGREQFF; cdr3_length: 14; j_call: TRBJ2-1; v_call: TRBV5-1; clone_size: once; d_call: TRBD1
cdr3_nt: TGTGCCAGCAGTTTGGTCAGCTACGAGCAGTACTTC; cdr3_aa: CASSLVSYEQYF; cdr3_length: 12; j_call: TRBJ2-7; v_call: TRBV28; clone_size: once; d_call: -
cdr3_nt: TGTGCCAGCAGCTTGGGCTCGACAGGGGGACTTAACTATGGCTACACCTTC; cdr3_aa: CASSLGSTGGLNYGYTF; cdr3_length: 17; j_call: TRBJ1-2; v_call: TRBV13; clone_size: -; d_call: TRBD1